One sample yielded the 13 T cell receptor beta chains listed below, sequenced in a study of molecular identifiers for immune sequencing clone quantification. TCRdb itself ran the PCR reads through MiXCR, one entry per CDR3 protein. The sample lists about 640,000 distinct CDR3 sequences, 15% to 20% occurring once. The sequenced sample was naive CD8+ T cells from blood, with Jurkat cell RNA spiked in. Regarding subset: FACS-sorted CD8+CD4-CCR7+CD45RA+ naive T cells. The receptors come from a human donor in good health. Some libraries in this study had Jurkat cell RNA spiked in.

This clonotype was observed many times. The chain couples TRBV6-6 to TRBJ2-7, with 11 bases fitting TRBD1. The CDR3 runs 15 residues. Germline loops: CDR1 MNHNY, CDR2 SVGAGI (reference sequence). Germline trimming cut 1 base from V and 5 bases from J; bases unmatched to any gene: 4. Written as DNA, the CDR3 is TGTGCCAGCAGTTACTGGGGACAGGGGGAGCACGAGCAGTACTTC. The encoded protein is CASSYWGQGEHEQYF.

This clonotype was recorded a few times. The chain links TRBV7-9 to TRBJ2-7; D perhaps matches TRBD1 (5 bases). Trimming left V 1 base short and J 3 bases short, with 16 bases between. Germline V gives CDR1 SEHNR, CDR2 FQNEAQ (reference sequence). The CDR3 sequence is 16 residues long. CDR3 amino acids: CASSLVIGQLRYEQYF. CDR3 nucleotide sequence: TGTGCCAGCAGCTTAGTCATCGGACAACTTCGCTACGAGCAGTACTTC.

This clonotype has more than one count but fewer than ten. The chain couples TRBV27 to TRBJ2-3, with TRBD2 matching 8 bases. This CDR3 is 16 amino acids long. The J segment lost 2 bases and the V segment lost 1 base, leaving 5 bases of the junction unmatched. Germline loops: CDR1 MNHEY, CDR2 SMNVEV (reference sequence). The CDR3 here is CASSLYSAGDTDTQYF. The CDR3 DNA sequence: TGTGCCAGCAGTTTATATTCAGCGGGGGACACAGATACGCAGTATTTT.

The chain recombines TRBV12-3 or TRBV12-4 with TRBJ2-7; maybe TRBD2 (7 bases). The CDR3 length is 15 residues. Trimming pared 3 bases from V and 5 bases from J, leaving 17 bases between. CDR3 region: CASSFVWGGNDEQYF. The CDR3 nucleotides read TGTGCCAGCAGTTTCGTCTGGGGGGGCAATGACGAGCAGTACTTC.

This clonotype was counted many times. The gene calls are TRBV29-1 and TRBJ2-5; tentatively, D is TRBD1 (5 bases). The germline gives CDR1 SQVTM, CDR2 ANQGSEA. Trimming left V 4 bases short and J 10 bases short, with 13 bases between. The CDR3 consists of 11 residues. CDR3 in DNA: TGCAGCGTTGTATTCCCGCAGGGCCAGTACTTC. This codes for CSVVFPQGQYF.

This clonotype was seen many times. This chain connects TRBV4-1 to TRBJ2-3, with D unclear. This CDR3 has 15 amino acids. V lost 2 bases and J 0 bases, leaving 9 bases between the germline ends. Germline-derived CDR1 and CDR2 are MGHRA and YSYEKL. CDR3: CASSQIARSTDTQYF. The CDR3 bases are TGCGCCAGCAGCCAAATCGCCAGGAGCACAGATACGCAGTATTTT.

At least ten counts were recorded for this clonotype. The rearrangement uses TRBV9 and TRBJ2-3; the D gene is possibly TRBD2 (5 bases). This CDR3 spans 15 amino acids. Per germline, CDR1 SGDLS and CDR2 YYNGEE. Trimming cost V 3 bases and J 0 bases, with 11 bases left between them. CDR3 bases: TGTGCCAGCAGCGCCGGCGGGTCTAGCACAGATACGCAGTATTTT. This codes for CASSAGGSSTDTQYF.

This clonotype was recorded many times. The CDR3 region has the DNA TGTGCCAGCTTCCTTTGTTTGGCGAACACTGAAGCTTTCTTT. This codes for CASFLCLANTEAFF. The chain recombines TRBV5-4 with TRBJ1-1; unclear D gene. The CDR3 has 14 amino acids. Germline assignment: CDR1 SGHNT and CDR2 YYREEE (reference sequence). Trimming left V 7 bases short and J 1 base short, with 14 bases between.

As to this clonotype: A single base separates this from a much larger clone, so it may be a read error. CDR3 loop: CASSSARDRSYEQYF. CDR3 sequence (DNA): TGTGCCAGCAGCTCGGCCCGGGACAGGTCCTACGAGCAGTACTTC. V gene TRBV7-9 combines with J gene TRBJ2-7; the match to TRBD1 covers 8 bases. Germline assignment: CDR1 SEHNR and CDR2 FQNEAQ (reference sequence). J gave up 1 base and V 4 bases, and 6 bases lay outside the gene matches. CDR3 size: 15 residues. Variable domain in full (rest from reference TRBV7-9 and TRBJ2-7): DTGVSQNPRHKITKRGQNVTFRCDPISEHNRLYWYRQTLGQGPEFLTYFQNEAQLEKSRLLSDRFSAERPKGSFSTLEIQRTEQGDSAMYLCASSSARDRSYEQYFGPGTRLTVT.

The sample holds many counts of this clonotype. The V call is TRBV5-1, the J call TRBJ2-7; weak D call: TRBD1 (6 bases). Trimming took 3 bases from V and 3 from J, leaving 10 bases between them. CDR1 SGHRS and CDR2 YFSETQ come from the germline V gene. The CDR3 contains 13 residues. The CDR3 loop is CASSWGTNYEQYF. The CDR3 region has the DNA TGCGCCAGCAGCTGGGGGACAAACTACGAGCAGTACTTC.

The table lists this clonotype with many counts. CDR3 sequence (DNA): TGTGCCAGCAGCCCCGTGTGGGGGGGCGTCACCTATAATTCACCCCTCCACTTT. As protein: CASSPVWGGVTYNSPLHF. The chain links TRBV27 to TRBJ1-6, with D perhaps TRBD1 (6 bases). The length of the CDR3 is 18 residues. CDR1 MNHEY and CDR2 SMNVEV come from the germline V gene (reference sequence). Trimming removed 6 bases from V and 2 bases from J, with 20 bases in between.

About this clonotype: The conserved final phenylalanine or tryptophan is absent from the CDR3, which likely points to a read error. This rearrangement joins TRBV2 to TRBJ2-5; TRBD1 aligns across 9 bases. The junction had 8 bases not matched to a gene; V was cut back by 7 bases and J by 2 bases. Germline V gene sequence: CDR1 SNHLY, CDR2 FYNNEI. The CDR3 is 15 amino acids. The CDR3 loop is CASTPGQGTQETQYL. The CDR3 coding sequence is TGTGCCAGCACCCCGGGACAGGGTACGCAAGAGACCCAGTACCTC.

The rearrangement links TRBV29-1 to TRBJ2-5; TRBD1 is a possible D gene (6 bases). This CDR3 contains 13 residues. The ends were cut back, 8 bases at V and 1 base at J, with 14 bases in the middle. Germline V gene sequence: CDR1 SQVTM, CDR2 ANQGSEA. The CDR3 coding sequence is TGCAGCTACAACGACAGGATCCAAGAGACCCAGTACTTC. The encoded protein is CSYNDRIQETQYF.